These 31 T cell receptor beta chains were sequenced from one sample in a study of shared clonotypes between healthy human individuals. The protocol was immunoSEQ multiplex PCR, while the TCRdb copy is restricted to in-frame clones and leaves out a portion. This sample carries 2,100,000 or so clones, more than 90% of them seen once, and the ten largest clones take more than 0.1%. Sequencing was performed on naive CD4+ T cells sorted from blood. Subset: CD45RA+ positively selected. Every receptor here comes from a man aged 18 to 30 in good health.

This clone was detected once. The chain employs TRBV7-9 and TRBJ2-7; 7 bases agree with TRBD1. Trimming removed 5 bases from V and 4 bases from J; junction bases left unmatched: 14. From germline, CDR1 is SEHNR and CDR2 FQNEAQ (reference sequence). The CDR3 is made up of 16 amino acids. CDR3 residues: CASSPTTDRAAYEQYF. DNA for the CDR3: TGTGCCAGCAGCCCTACTACAGACAGGGCGGCTTACGAGCAGTACTTC. Full variable domain (remainder filled in from reference TRBV7-9 and TRBJ2-7): DTGVSQNPRHKITKRGQNVTFRCDPISEHNRLYWYRQTLGQGPEFLTYFQNEAQLEKSRLLSDRFSAERPKGSFSTLEIQRTEQGDSAMYLCASSPTTDRAAYEQYFGPGTRLTVT.

The chain carries TRBV30 and TRBJ2-7, with D possibly being TRBD1 or TRBD2 (5 bases each). Germline values: CDR1 GTSNPN, CDR2 SVGIG (reference sequence). The CDR3 has 14 residues. Trimming removed 0 bases at V and 6 bases at J, with 15 bases between. Here the CDR3 DNA reads TGTGCCTGGAGTGTACTGGGGACCTCTTCCGAGCAGTACTTC. Translation gives CAWSVLGTSSEQYF.

This clone was observed a handful of times. CDR3: CASSQYEEGSSYNEQFF. The CDR3 region has the DNA TGCGCCAGCAGCCAATATGAGGAGGGGAGCTCCTACAATGAGCAGTTCTTC. V gene TRBV4-1 combines with J gene TRBJ2-1; TRBD2 is a possible D gene (6 bases). Deletions cut 2 bases from V and 0 bases from J, with 14 bases between. Germline V lookup: CDR1 MGHRA, CDR2 YSYEKL. The CDR3 contains 17 residues.

The V and J genes are TRBV5-1 and TRBJ2-1; weak D call: TRBD2 (5 bases). The germline CDR1 and CDR2 sequences are SGHRS and YFSETQ. The CDR3 contains 14 residues. V was pared by 3 bases and J by 2 bases, with 9 bases between. CDR3 region: CASSSDGAYNEQFF. CDR3 DNA: TGCGCCAGCAGCTCGGACGGGGCCTACAATGAGCAGTTCTTC.

This clone was counted a few times. V and J are TRBV25-1 and TRBJ1-6; D call uncertain. Trimming stripped 8 bases from V and 0 bases from J, with 8 bases between. Germline V gives CDR1 MGHDK, CDR2 SYGVNS. The CDR3 loop spans 14 amino acids. The DNA for the CDR3 is TGTGCCAGCGGGGTGAGCTCCTATAATTCACCCCTCCACTTT. It specifies CASGVSSYNSPLHF.

The V gene is TRBV6-5, the J gene TRBJ1-6, with 8 bases aligning to TRBD1. CDR1 MNHEY and CDR2 SVGAGI come from the germline V gene. J gave up 8 bases and V 7 bases, and 7 bases lay outside the gene matches. The CDR3 covers 14 residues. CDR3 protein: CASTIDRGYSPLHF. In DNA, the CDR3 is TGTGCCAGCACCATCGACAGGGGCTATTCACCCCTCCACTTT.

As to this clone: Other DNA sequences in this specimen translate into the identical CDR3. V gene TRBV11-3 combines with J gene TRBJ2-7, with D maybe TRBD2 (5 bases). This CDR3 has 14 residues. Germline lookup yields CDR1 SGHNT and CDR2 YENEEA. The V and J ends lost 5 bases and 0 bases respectively, with 11 bases between them. The CDR3 here is CASSPEGSSYEQYF. CDR3 in DNA: TGTGCCAGCAGCCCGGAAGGGAGCTCCTACGAGCAGTACTTC.

V usage is TRBV19 and J usage is TRBJ2-5; D is unresolved. The CDR3 extends over 13 amino acids. Trimming took off 7 bases at V and 0 bases at J, with 9 bases between the two ends. CDR1 and CDR2 from the germline V gene are LNHDA and SQIVND (reference sequence). DNA of the CDR3: TGTGCCAGTAAATTCTCGTACCAAGAGACCCAGTACTTC. Translated, it gives CASKFSYQETQYF. Combining the CDR3 with reference TRBV19 and TRBJ2-5 gives the whole variable domain DGGITQSPKYLFRKEGQNVTLSCEQNLNHDAMYWYRQDPGQGLRLIYYSQIVNDFQKGDIAEGYSVSREKKESFPLTVTSAQKNPTAFYLCASKFSYQETQYFGPGTRLLVL.

CDR3 residues: CASFWTGKLRELFF. The CDR3 bases are TGTGCCAGTTTTTGGACAGGGAAGCTTCGGGAGCTGTTTTTT. The V call is TRBV7-6, the J call TRBJ2-2, with 8 bases matching TRBD1. The CDR3 contains 14 residues. Germline V gene lookup returns CDR1 SGHVS and CDR2 FNYEAQ. J lost 9 bases, V lost 9 bases, and 12 bases had no gene match.

In the case of this clone: At the DNA level, this CDR3 is encoded by other sequences in the same sample as well. CDR3 DNA: TGTGCCAGCTCCCGCGGACAGACCACAGATACGCAGTATTTT. Translating it yields CASSRGQTTDTQYF. The chain couples TRBV18 to TRBJ2-3; the D gene is possibly TRBD1 (6 bases). The CDR3 is 14 amino acids. CDR1 is KGHSH, CDR2 LQKENI, per germline. The ends were cut back, 6 bases at V and 2 bases at J, with 12 bases in the middle.

J is TRBJ1-1 and V is TRBV7-2; the match to TRBD1 covers 8 bases. CDR1 is SGHTA and CDR2 is FQGNSA in the germline V gene. The V and J ends lost 5 bases and 8 bases, in that order; junction bases with no gene match: 4. The CDR3 is made up of 12 amino acids. In DNA, the CDR3 is TGTGCCAGCAGCCAACGGGACAGGGAAGCTTTCTTT. Translating it yields CASSQRDREAFF. Complete variable domain (other parts from reference TRBV7-2 and TRBJ1-1): GAGVSQSPSNKVTEKGKDVELRCDPISGHTALYWYRQSLGQGLEFLIYFQGNSAPDKSGLPSDRFSAERTGGSVSTLTIQRTQQEDSAVYLCASSQRDREAFFGQGTRLTVV.

This chain connects TRBV6-5 to TRBJ2-3; 9 bases are shared with TRBD2. V dropped 5 bases and J dropped 1; count of bases not matched to a gene: 4. The CDR3 runs 15 residues. Germline loops: CDR1 MNHEY, CDR2 SVGAGI. The CDR3 region is CASSHRTSGTDTQYF. CDR3 bases: TGTGCCAGCAGTCACCGGACTAGCGGCACAGATACGCAGTATTTT.

The chain couples TRBV7-9 to TRBJ2-1, with D unclear. V was pared by 1 base and J by 0 bases, with 10 bases between. This CDR3 is built from 16 residues. Germline CDR1 SEHNR, CDR2 FQNEAQ (reference sequence). CDR3 DNA: TGTGCCAGCAGCTTAGAATTAGTTAGCTCCTACAATGAGCAGTTCTTC. This translates into CASSLELVSSYNEQFF.

The J gene is TRBJ2-6, the V gene TRBV5-1; 10 bases map to TRBD1. Germline trimming cut 1 base from V and 0 bases from J; bases unmatched to any gene: 4. From germline, CDR1 is SGHRS and CDR2 YFSETQ. This CDR3 has 18 residues. CDR3 residues: CASSLRTGGNSGANVLTF. CDR3 bases: TGCGCCAGCAGCTTGCGGACAGGGGGAAACTCTGGGGCCAACGTCCTGACTTTC.

This rearrangement joins TRBV10-3 to TRBJ2-7; 8 bases agree with TRBD2. Germline V CDR1 and CDR2: ENHRY, SYGVKD. J lost 5 bases, V lost 10 bases, and 13 bases had no gene match. The CDR3 has 14 amino acids. CDR3 region: CATQERETSHEQYF. The CDR3 DNA sequence: TGTGCCACCCAAGAGCGGGAGACTAGCCACGAGCAGTACTTC.

The chain links TRBV7-2 to TRBJ2-3, with TRBD1 matching over 10 bases. Germline-derived CDR1 and CDR2 are SGHTA and FQGNSA. The J segment lost 5 bases and the V segment lost 3 bases, leaving 11 bases of the junction unmatched. The CDR3 extends over 17 amino acids. The CDR3 sequence is CASSFIPGTGDGDTQYF. The CDR3 bases are TGTGCCAGCAGCTTTATACCCGGGACAGGGGACGGAGATACGCAGTATTTT. Filled out from reference TRBV7-2 and TRBJ2-3, the complete variable domain reads GAGVSQSPSNKVTEKGKDVELRCDPISGHTALYWYRQSLGQGLEFLIYFQGNSAPDKSGLPSDRFSAERTGGSVSTLTIQRTQQEDSAVYLCASSFIPGTGDGDTQYFGPGTRLTVL.

This clone was found once. The CDR3 region is CASSQVMRDTQYF. The CDR3 DNA sequence: TGTGCCAGCTCACAGGTTATGAGAGATACGCAGTATTTT. The chain links TRBV18 to TRBJ2-3; no reliable D call. Trimming left V 4 bases short and J 5 bases short, with 10 bases between. The CDR3 covers 13 residues. CDR1 is KGHSH and CDR2 is LQKENI in the germline V gene.

The CDR3 DNA sequence: TGTGCCAGCAGTCGCGGACAGGGGCCCGGGGCCAACGTCCTGACTTTC. As protein: CASSRGQGPGANVLTF. The V gene is TRBV5-4, the J gene TRBJ2-6; 9 positions agree with TRBD1. The CDR3 is 16 residues long. V trimming: 5 bases; J trimming: 4 bases; junction bases outside the gene matches: 7. Germline assignment: CDR1 SGHNT and CDR2 YYREEE (reference sequence).

The chain links TRBV25-1 to TRBJ2-5; a possible D gene is TRBD1 (8 bases). The length of the CDR3 is 14 residues. V lost 6 bases, J lost 4 bases, and 15 bases lay in between. Germline CDR1 is MGHDK and CDR2 is SYGVNS. CDR3 region: CASSEQGGRETQYF. As DNA, the CDR3 is TGTGCCAGCAGCGAACAGGGGGGGAGAGAGACCCAGTACTTC.

The chain couples TRBV29-1 to TRBJ1-2; no clear D gene. There are 14 residues in the CDR3. CDR1 and CDR2 from the germline V gene are SQVTM and ANQGSEA. The CDR3 sequence: CSADGGTSDYGYTF. The CDR3 bases are TGCAGTGCAGACGGCGGTACTTCGGACTATGGCTACACCTTC.

The CDR3 nucleotides read TGCGCCAGCAGCTTGGCGAGAGACAGGGCACAAGAGACCCAGTACTTC. It translates to CASSLARDRAQETQYF. This rearrangement joins TRBV5-1 to TRBJ2-5, with TRBD1 identical over 7 bases. The CDR3 covers 16 residues. V shed 0 bases, J shed 2 bases, and the junction held 7 bases outside the gene matches. Per the germline V gene, CDR1 is SGHRS and CDR2 is YFSETQ. Based on the CDR3 plus reference TRBV5-1 and TRBJ2-5, the full variable domain is KAGVTQTPRYLIKTRGQQVTLSCSPISGHRSVSWYQQTPGQGLQFLFEYFSETQRNKGNFPGRFSGRQFSNSRSEMNVSTLELGDSALYLCASSLARDRAQETQYFGPGTRLLVL.

The chain uses TRBV28 and TRBJ2-7; D may be TRBD2 (5 bases). This CDR3 spans 14 amino acids. Per the germline V gene, CDR1 is MDHEN and CDR2 is SYDVKM. V lost 5 bases and J lost 2, with 13 bases in between. Written as DNA, the CDR3 is TGTGCCAGCAGTCCTGACCGGGGAACCTACGAGCAGTACTTC. Translating gives CASSPDRGTYEQYF.

As concerns this clone: This sample includes further DNA sequences coding for the same CDR3. The rearrangement uses TRBV28 and TRBJ1-5; the D is unclear. Germline V lookup: CDR1 MDHEN, CDR2 SYDVKM. The V and J ends lost 5 bases and 1 base respectively, with 9 bases between them. The CDR3 runs to 14 residues. The CDR3 here is CASSRTGSNQPQHF. CDR3 sequence (DNA): TGTGCCAGCAGTCGGACTGGGAGCAATCAGCCCCAGCATTTT. The full variable domain, its missing parts supplied by reference TRBV28 and TRBJ1-5, is DVKVTQSSRYLVKRTGEKVFLECVQDMDHENMFWYRQDPGLGLRLIYFSYDVKMKEKGDIPEGYSVSREKKERFSLILESASTNQTSMYLCASSRTGSNQPQHFGDGTRLSIL.

The chain recombines TRBV5-1 with TRBJ2-7; TRBD2 is a possible D gene (6 bases). The CDR3 totals 16 residues. The germline V and J ends were trimmed by 0 bases and 3 bases, with 16 bases remaining between them. Germline assignment: CDR1 SGHRS and CDR2 YFSETQ. CDR3 region: CASSLGDSLRFYEQYF. For the CDR3, the DNA is TGCGCCAGCAGCTTGGGGGACTCTCTTAGATTCTACGAGCAGTACTTC.

In regard to this clone: In the same sample, other DNA sequences code for this CDR3. V is TRBV18 and J is TRBJ1-5; 8 bases agree with TRBD1. CDR3 length equals 15 residues. Germline lookup yields CDR1 KGHSH and CDR2 LQKENI. With V trimmed by 2 bases and J by 3 bases, 3 bases remained unmatched. The CDR3 is CASSPSTGDNQPQHF. CDR3 sequence (DNA): TGTGCCAGCTCACCATCGACAGGGGACAATCAGCCCCAGCATTTT. The full variable domain, completed using reference TRBV18 and TRBJ1-5, is NAGVMQNPRHLVRRRGQEARLRCSPMKGHSHVYWYRQLPEEGLKFMVYLQKENIIDESGMPKERFSAEFPKEGPSILRIQQVVRGDSAAYFCASSPSTGDNQPQHFGDGTRLSIL.

The rearrangement joins TRBV28 to TRBJ1-2; possibly TRBD1 for D (5 bases). V was shortened by 6 bases and J by 3 bases, with 29 bases between the two germline ends. This CDR3 contains 19 residues. The germline CDR1 and CDR2 sequences are MDHEN and SYDVKM. The CDR3 here is CASSGMGPTPIRADYGYTF. The CDR3 DNA is TGTGCCAGCAGCGGAATGGGCCCCACACCAATCAGGGCGGACTATGGCTACACCTTC.

As regards this clone: The same CDR3 arises from other DNA sequences in this sample as well. CDR3 sequence: CASSPGTDQETQYF. In DNA form, the CDR3 reads TGTGCCAGCTCACCAGGTACAGACCAAGAGACCCAGTACTTC. This chain joins TRBV18 and TRBJ2-5; D is uncertain. In germline, CDR1 is KGHSH, CDR2 LQKENI. The CDR3 extends over 14 amino acids. Deletions cut 2 bases from V and 0 bases from J, with 7 bases between.

A few counts support this clone. The CDR3 sequence: CATLKTGVNTEAFF. Here the CDR3 DNA reads TGTGCCACCCTAAAGACAGGTGTAAACACTGAAGCTTTCTTT. The J gene is TRBJ1-1, the V gene TRBV25-1, with D tentatively TRBD1 (6 bases). Germline lookup yields CDR1 MGHDK and CDR2 SYGVNS. The V and J ends lost 10 bases and 2 bases respectively, with 17 bases between them. The CDR3 is made up of 14 amino acids.

This clone is a singleton in its sample. The chain is built from TRBV5-4 and TRBJ1-1, with D uncertain. Trimming removed 5 bases from V and 1 base from J, with 15 bases in between. Germline assignment: CDR1 SGHNT and CDR2 YYREEE (reference sequence). This CDR3 region has 15 residues. CDR3 bases: TGTGCCAGCAGTCATATGCCCGGCTGGAACACTGAAGCTTTCTTT. It yields the protein CASSHMPGWNTEAFF.

The chain is built from TRBV9 and TRBJ2-2, with D possibly being TRBD1 (6 bases). V shed 4 bases and J shed 2 bases, with 12 bases lying between them. CDR1 and CDR2 from the germline V gene are SGDLS and YYNGEE. The CDR3 has 15 residues. The CDR3 DNA follows: TGTGCCAGCAGCACAGGGACGGTCAACACCGGGGAGCTGTTTTTT. This gives the protein CASSTGTVNTGELFF.

The chain carries TRBV27 and TRBJ1-2; 9 nucleotides align to TRBD1. The CDR3 covers 13 residues. Germline loops: CDR1 MNHEY, CDR2 SMNVEV (reference sequence). V dropped 5 bases and J dropped 6; count of bases not matched to a gene: 4. DNA for the CDR3: TGTGCCAGCAGTACCAGACAGGGGGATGGCTACACCTTC. Protein sequence: CASSTRQGDGYTF.